Below are 2 T cell receptor beta chains sequenced from a single sample in a study of control samples from healthy donors and cancer patients. Measured with immunoSEQ multiplex PCR; TCRdb has only the in-frame clones, and not every one. This table has about 89,000 clones, 86% appearing once. Sequencing was done on a sample of blood. The receptors come from a man under 40 in good health.

This rearrangement joins TRBV9 to TRBJ2-2; D ambiguous. The CDR3 loop spans 18 amino acids. The V end was cut by 0 bases, the J end by 1 base, with 16 bases between. Germline loops: CDR1 SGDLS, CDR2 YYNGEE. The CDR3 nucleotides are TGTGCCAGCAGCGTAGCTAGAGGACCCCCACGGAACACCGGGGAGCTGTTTTTT. It encodes CASSVARGPPRNTGELFF.

The J gene is TRBJ1-3, the V gene TRBV3-1 (or the pseudogene TRBV3-2); the D gene is possibly TRBD1 (5 bases). CDR3 length equals 15 residues. Germline V gene data show CDR1 as LGHDT and CDR2 as YNNKEL (reference sequence). V lost 1 base, J lost 2 bases, and 9 bases lay in between. DNA for the CDR3: TGTGCCAGCAGCCAAGGTTCGGGGGCTGGAAACACCATATATTTT. Residues: CASSQGSGAGNTIYF.